These 9 T cell receptor beta chains share one sample of origin, sequenced in a study of early T cells in non-severe SARS-CoV-2 infection. One entry per CDR3 protein results from TCRdb running MiXCR on the 5' RACE reads. This repertoire shows 65,000 to 95,000 distinct CDR3 sequences, 9% to 10% found once; its top ten account for approximately 4.8%. The specimen was whole blood. All receptors come from an adult who was a healthcare worker with PCR-confirmed SARS-CoV-2 infection or an uninfected control (not recorded which).

This clonotype has ten or more counts. V and J are TRBV5-1 and TRBJ2-3, with TRBD2 as a possible D gene (5 bases). The CDR3 has 15 residues. The ends were cut back, 2 bases at V and 4 bases at J, with 14 bases in the middle. Germline CDR1 and CDR2: SGHRS and YFSETQ. The CDR3 region has the DNA TGCGCCAGCAGCTTCGACGGGAATCAAGCAGATACGCAGTATTTT. Its translation is CASSFDGNQADTQYF. Filled out from reference TRBV5-1 and TRBJ2-3, the complete variable domain reads KAGVTQTPRYLIKTRGQQVTLSCSPISGHRSVSWYQQTPGQGLQFLFEYFSETQRNKGNFPGRFSGRQFSNSRSEMNVSTLELGDSALYLCASSFDGNQADTQYFGPGTRLTVL.

This clonotype was observed at least ten times. The J gene is TRBJ2-7, the V gene TRBV28, with a possible D match to TRBD1 (5 bases). Looked up from germline, CDR1 is MDHEN and CDR2 is SYDVKM. The CDR3 sequence is 12 residues long. V lost 6 bases and J 3 bases, leaving 9 bases between the germline ends. The CDR3 region is CASSQDSYEQYF. The CDR3 nucleotides are TGTGCCAGCAGCCAAGACAGCTACGAGCAGTACTTC.

The sample holds many counts of this clonotype. This chain joins TRBV28 and TRBJ2-7, with 10 bases fitting TRBD1. V dropped 6 bases and J dropped 3; count of bases not matched to a gene: 8. Germline V gene sequence: CDR1 MDHEN, CDR2 SYDVKM. The CDR3 extends over 15 amino acids. Here the CDR3 reads CASSYDRGHVYEQYF. Written as DNA, the CDR3 is TGTGCCAGCAGCTATGACAGGGGGCACGTCTACGAGCAGTACTTC.

The chain recombines TRBV7-6 with TRBJ2-3; the D gene is possibly TRBD1 (5 bases). Deletions cut 1 base from V and 3 bases from J, with 11 bases between. This CDR3 comprises 15 residues. Germline V gene lookup returns CDR1 SGHVS and CDR2 FNYEAQ. DNA of the CDR3: TGTGCCAGCAGCTTAGGGCCTTCAGGGACAGATACGCAGTATTTT. As protein: CASSLGPSGTDTQYF.

This clonotype counts as medium-sized (0.01 to 0.1%). The chain links TRBV5-1 to TRBJ2-5, with a weak D call TRBD1 (6 bases). CDR1 and CDR2 (germline): SGHRS, YFSETQ. The CDR3 length is 14 residues. V shed 4 bases and J shed 0 bases, with 10 bases lying between them. The CDR3 DNA reads as TGCGCCAGCAGCGCCGGGACAAACCAAGAGACCCAGTACTTC. This encodes CASSAGTNQETQYF.

There are many counts of this clonotype. In DNA, the CDR3 is TGCAGTGCTAGAGATGGACGTGGACTTTACTTC. This encodes CSARDGRGLYF. V and J are TRBV20-1 and TRBJ2-4; a possible D gene is TRBD2 (5 bases). The CDR3 is made up of 11 amino acids. V dropped 0 bases and J dropped 16 bases, with 13 bases sitting between them. CDR1 is DFQATT and CDR2 is SNEGSKA in the germline V gene (reference sequence).

This clonotype was recorded many times. The V gene is TRBV7-6, the J gene TRBJ1-5, with 8 bases matching TRBD1. Germline V CDR1 and CDR2: SGHVS, FNYEAQ. The CDR3 totals 17 residues. V lost 5 bases to trimming and J lost 4 bases; unmatched junction nucleotides: 13. CDR3 region: CASSTDRGAGLNQPQHF. In nucleotides, the CDR3 is TGTGCCAGCAGCACCGACAGGGGCGCAGGGCTGAATCAGCCCCAGCATTTT.

The chain uses TRBV3-1 and TRBJ2-1, with 9 positions matching TRBD2. The CDR3 spans 15 residues. Germline CDR1 reads LGHDT; CDR2 reads YNNKEL (reference sequence). The J segment lost 6 bases and the V segment lost 1 base, leaving 4 bases of the junction unmatched. The CDR3 coding sequence is TGTGCCAGCAGCCAAGTAGCGGGAGTGGTCAATGAGCAGTTCTTC. It translates to CASSQVAGVVNEQFF.

This chain links TRBV6-1 with TRBJ2-1; no definite D call. Trimming cost V 0 bases and J 10 bases, with 4 bases left between them. This CDR3 is built from 11 residues. Germline CDR1 MNHNS, CDR2 SASEGT. CDR3 nucleotides: TGTGCCAGCAGTGAAGCGTTCGAGCAGTTCTTC. Its protein product is CASSEAFEQFF.